This TCR beta chain was identified during a study of vaccination effects on CD4 cells after COVID-19 (dated by TCRdb to about 2022). The study in broad terms: Two doses of either the BNT162b2 or the mRNA-1273 mRNA SARS-CoV-2 vaccine were administered to participants. A total of nine to ten COVID-19 convalescent patients and 4 SARS-CoV-2-naive healthy vaccine recipients were included in the full study. Cultures from other donors in the study were sequenced using the Oncomine TCR Beta short-read assay on an Illumina iSeq 100. SARS-CoV-2 spike-specific CD4+ TCR repertoires from before and after mRNA vaccination were compared in COVID-19 convalescent patients and in infection-naive vaccine recipients. Broad study findings and their caveats: At late post-vaccination timepoints, both infection-induced and vaccine-induced clones showed marked clonal contraction, consistent with waning T cell responses. Among healthy vaccine recipients, nearly all vaccine-induced clones were SARS-CoV-2 mono-reactive, and only 1 of 255 was cross-reactive with common cold coronaviruses. The study was limited by a small number of convalescent patients and lacked early post-infection timepoints.

CDR1 SGHRS and CDR2 YFSETQ are derived from the germline V gene. The CDR3 sequence holds 15 residues, the cysteine and phenylalanine included. CDR3 DNA only is kept here, 45 bases in frame from base 1. V loses 3 bases, J loses 4 bases, and the germline ends lie 16 bases apart. To prepare the library, the immunoSEQ multiplex PCR assay was applied. DNA from the CD4+ T cells that had been cultured and isolated underwent TCR beta CDR3 sequencing. The paper's data handling went like this. Non-productive TCR sequences were discarded, and reads were trimmed to the CDR3 region, with only CDR3s of 7 or more amino acids retained. Antigen-specific clonotypes were identified using the MANAFEST web app by comparison of expansion in peptide wells against reference cultures. For clones to be considered positive, expansion at FDR<0.05 versus reference and all other wells, an odds ratio above 5, and a frequency above 0.1% in two replicate wells were required. Cross-reactive clonotypes were defined as significantly expanded in SARS-CoV-2 spike wells and in at least one common cold coronavirus spike condition. CDR3 similarity was assessed by Levenshtein distance using the stringdist R package, and unrooted trees were constructed with ape in R 3.6.1. The table comes from immuneACCESS by way of TCRdb, which keeps in-frame sequences with V and J called. Part of the clones is missing from these tables; in studies checked, under half for an unresolved V gene and the rest for unknown reasons. That table gives V, J and clone size, and the DNA gave D and trimming. The sample data list around 66,000 clones, and roughly 75% of these were observed just once. Jointly, the top ten make up approximately 3.7% of the sample.

To identify antigen-specific CD4+ T cell clonotypes by their expansion, the ViraFEST assay first stimulated PBMC with viral peptide pools and then applied TCR sequencing. After more than 9 days of culture, CD4+ T cells were isolated with the EasySep CD4+ T cell isolation kit. Negative nucleocapsid antibody results before and after vaccination confirmed that the healthy vaccine recipients had no prior SARS-CoV-2 infection. Some 2 million PBMC per well were cultured in IMDM with about 4.6% human AB serum, roughly 10 IU/ml IL-2 and gentamicin, plus 10 ug/ml peptides. Half of the culture medium was replaced with fresh IL-2-containing medium on days 3 and 7. Each peptide stimulation condition was cultured in triplicate wells unless otherwise noted. Using Ficoll-Paque Plus gradient centrifugation, PBMC were separated from whole blood and then either used fresh or cryopreserved at -140C. The overlapping peptide pools covered the spike proteins of SARS-CoV-2 and of the common cold coronaviruses HCoV-NL63, HCoV-OC43 and HCoV-229E. Genomic DNA was extracted from cultured CD4+ T cells with the QIAamp micro DNA kit.

As concerns this clone: Its antigen is unknown. No base qualities exist here, and no much larger clone lies one base off it.

The starting material was CD4+ T cells from PBMCs cultured with HCoV-OC43 spike peptides, obtained before COVID-19 vaccination. This specimen's cell subset or site label, per the study, means: HCoV-OC43 spike overlapping peptide pool stimulation. Recombination connected TRBV5-1 to TRBJ1-2; the D gene remains uncertain. The sequence was collected from a human donor who received a COVID-19 vaccine. The CDR3 reads as follows: CASSSHPGNLYGYTF. The nucleotides read TGCGCCAGCAGCTCTCACCCGGGGAACCTCTATGGCTACACCTTC.